What follows is one T cell receptor (beta chain) and its context. cDNA molecules, individually, were tagged with unique molecular identifiers. In TCRdb, the 5' RACE reads were re-called with MiXCR into one record per CDR3 protein. The top ten clones hold approximately 13% of a sample with tens of thousands of distinct CDR3 sequences, around 6.9% of them seen once. This record belongs to a study of early T cells in non-severe SARS-CoV-2 infection. Study-wide background: RNA in bulk from unsorted whole blood was sequenced, and chains were unpaired.

Sequenced material: whole blood, taken at baseline. This sequence was found in an adult who was a healthcare worker with PCR-confirmed SARS-CoV-2 infection or an uninfected control (not recorded which).

This CDR3 is CSAPDRGMREKLFF. The DNA for the CDR3 is TGCAGTGCCCCGGACAGGGGTATGCGAGAAAAACTGTTTTTT. The rearrangement uses TRBV20-1 and TRBJ1-4; 9 bases are a match to TRBD1. Germline V gene data show CDR1 as DFQATT and CDR2 as SNEGSKA (reference sequence). The CDR3 spans 14 residues. J lost 8 bases, V lost 6 bases, and 10 bases had no gene match.